This T cell receptor beta chain was identified during a study of CD8 T cells in ankylosing spondylitis. Study-wide results and limits: In ankylosing spondylitis patients, matched synovial fluid reportedly showed significant enrichment of disease-linked clones. There was a TCR beta motif, made of eight highly homologous variants, that appeared characteristic of ankylosing spondylitis blood.

Quantitative 5'-RACE with molecular barcodes generated TCR beta libraries. TCRdb reprocessed the 5' RACE reads with MiXCR, giving one entry per CDR3 protein. The table lists 670,000 or so distinct CDR3 sequences, 19% of them singletons, with around 19% in the top ten. This clonotype was seen only a few times. Antigen: not known. The ends were cut back, 3 bases at V and 9 bases at J, with 15 bases in the middle. Germline-derived CDR1 and CDR2 are SEHNR and FQNEAQ (reference sequence). There are 14 residues in the CDR3. The chain recombines TRBV7-9 with TRBJ2-1, with a weak D call TRBD2 (5 bases). Sequenced input: blood, either unsorted or a sorted T cell fraction (not recorded which). The receptor comes from a male donor with ankylosing spondylitis. The CDR3 loop reads CASSFQGREGEQFF. CDR3 sequence (DNA): TGTGCCAGCAGCTTCCAAGGACGCGAGGGTGAGCAGTTCTTC.